Listed below are T cell receptor beta chains from one sample, sequenced in a study of T cell responses to AZD1222 COVID-19 vaccine. Produced via immunoSEQ multiplex PCR; TCRdb's table is partial and in-frame only. Among about 150,000 clones listed, roughly four fifths were seen once. Sequencing was performed on peripheral blood, taken on day 0 of MenACWY control vaccination. The receptor set was obtained from an adult in good health. Each CDR3 is given with its conserved first and last residue. D genes are given only for firm matches. Clone size is shown for a subset of rows, as once, few, many or a class of expanded clone.

CDR3 protein: CASSSAGRADAQYF
CDR3 DNA: TGCGCCAGCAGTTCGGCAGGGCGCGCAGATGCGCAGTATTTT
D gene: NA
clone size: NA
J gene: TRBJ2-3
V gene: TRBV5-1

CDR3 protein: CASSQRVGGAQETQYF
CDR3 DNA: TGTGCCAGCAGCCAAAGGGTAGGAGGGGCCCAAGAGACCCAGTACTTC
D gene: NA
clone size: NA
J gene: TRBJ2-5
V gene: TRBV14

CDR3 protein: CASSLTDEQFF
CDR3 DNA: TGTGCCAGCAGTTTAACAGATGAGCAGTTCTTC
D gene: NA
clone size: NA
J gene: TRBJ2-1
V gene: TRBV28

CDR3 protein: CASSHRDRGDTGELFF
CDR3 DNA: TGTGCCAGCAGCCACCGGGACAGGGGGGACACCGGGGAGCTGTTTTTT
D gene: TRBD1
clone size: NA
J gene: TRBJ2-2
V gene: TRBV7-2

CDR3 protein: CASSETPVSGNTIYF
CDR3 DNA: TGTGCCAGCAGTGAAACCCCTGTCTCTGGAAACACCATATATTTT
D gene: NA
clone size: NA
J gene: TRBJ1-3
V gene: TRBV2

CDR3 protein: CASSLEGGLEQYF
CDR3 DNA: TGTGCCAGCAGCTTGGAGGGGGGACTCGAGCAGTACTTC
D gene: NA
clone size: NA
J gene: TRBJ2-7
V gene: TRBV5-4

CDR3 protein: CSVAGGSNYGYTF
CDR3 DNA: TGCAGCGTTGCTGGGGGCAGTAACTATGGCTACACCTTC
D gene: NA
clone size: NA
J gene: TRBJ1-2
V gene: TRBV29-1

CDR3 protein: CASSIAPVRQETQYF
CDR3 DNA: TGTGCCAGTAGTATAGCCCCGGTACGGCAAGAGACCCAGTACTTC
D gene: NA
clone size: once
J gene: TRBJ2-5
V gene: TRBV19

CDR3 protein: CASSFDGNSYEQYF
CDR3 DNA: TGTGCCAGCAGCTTCGACGGAAACTCCTACGAGCAGTACTTC
D gene: NA
clone size: NA
J gene: TRBJ2-7
V gene: TRBV7-3

CDR3 protein: CASRAGANNEQFF
CDR3 DNA: TGTGCCAGCAGGGCGGGGGCTAACAATGAGCAGTTCTTC
D gene: NA
clone size: NA
J gene: TRBJ2-1
V gene: TRBV2

CDR3 protein: CASSFRRGADTQYF
CDR3 DNA: TGTGCCAGCAGTTTTAGGCGGGGGGCAGATACGCAGTATTTT
D gene: TRBD2
clone size: NA
J gene: TRBJ2-3
V gene: TRBV28

CDR3 protein: CASSPPTGVRETQYF
CDR3 DNA: TGTGCCAGCAGTCCACCAACAGGGGTTCGAGAGACCCAGTACTTC
D gene: TRBD1
clone size: few
J gene: TRBJ2-5
V gene: TRBV6-5

CDR3 protein: CASSGLVRETQYF
CDR3 DNA: TGTGCCAGCAGCGGACTAGTCCGAGAGACCCAGTACTTC
D gene: TRBD2
clone size: once
J gene: TRBJ2-5
V gene: TRBV28

CDR3 protein: CSVGLGVTGELFF
CDR3 DNA: TGCAGCGTTGGGCTGGGGGTCACCGGGGAGCTGTTTTTT
D gene: NA
clone size: NA
J gene: TRBJ2-2
V gene: TRBV29-1

CDR3 protein: CASSRSGGQETQYF
CDR3 DNA: TGTGCCAGCAGCCGTTCGGGGGGGCAAGAGACCCAGTACTTC
D gene: TRBD2
clone size: NA
J gene: TRBJ2-5
V gene: TRBV11-2

CDR3 protein: CASSFDRGQYEKLFF
CDR3 DNA: TGCGCCAGCAGCTTTGACAGGGGGCAGTATGAAAAACTGTTTTTT
D gene: TRBD1
clone size: NA
J gene: TRBJ1-4
V gene: TRBV5-1

CDR3 protein: CASSLVVMNTEAFF
CDR3 DNA: TGCGCCAGCAGCTTGGTGGTCATGAACACTGAAGCTTTCTTT
D gene: NA
clone size: NA
J gene: TRBJ1-1
V gene: TRBV5-1

CDR3 protein: CASSLYLDGEAFF
CDR3 DNA: TGTGCCAGCAGCTTGTACCTGGACGGTGAAGCTTTCTTT
D gene: NA
clone size: NA
J gene: TRBJ1-1
V gene: TRBV7-2

CDR3 protein: CATLGLDEKLFF
CDR3 DNA: TGTGCCACTTTAGGGCTAGATGAAAAACTGTTTTTT
D gene: NA
clone size: NA
J gene: TRBJ1-4
V gene: TRBV10-3

CDR3 protein: CASSFISGNSYEQYF
CDR3 DNA: TGCGCCAGCAGCTTCATTTCAGGGAACTCCTACGAGCAGTACTTC
D gene: NA
clone size: NA
J gene: TRBJ2-7
V gene: TRBV5-1

CDR3 protein: CASSPGLALGDTQYF
CDR3 DNA: TGTGCCAGCTCACCAGGGCTAGCACTTGGAGATACGCAGTATTTT
D gene: NA
clone size: NA
J gene: TRBJ2-3
V gene: TRBV18